This T cell receptor (beta chain) was recovered during a study of shared clonotypes between healthy human individuals. Findings of the study overall: In this cohort, only blood was sampled, and tissue repertoires likely differ.

The deep-level immunoSEQ assay was used. Sorted-subset replicate PCR reactions were performed with approximately 200 ng DNA, corresponding to about 32,000 T cell genomes. The assay was immunoSEQ multiplex PCR, and TCRdb's table has in-frame clones only and misses some. The sample has about 600,000 clones, 95% to 98% seen once; the top ten hold 0.3%. The V gene's germline CDR1 is PRHDT and CDR2 FYEKMQ (reference sequence). CDR3 length equals 14 residues. V gave up 7 bases and J gave up 6 bases; unmatched junction bases: 4. CD8 cells classed as naive were CD45RO-negative and positively selected for CCR7, excluding terminally differentiated effector memory CD45RA+ cells. Remarks on this clone: Its antigen remains unidentified.

Sequenced input: naive CD8+ T cells sorted from blood. V and J are TRBV13 and TRBJ2-2, with 11 positions matching TRBD2. This sequence was found in a man aged 25 to 45 in good health. DNA for the CDR3: TGTGCCAGCAACGTACTAGCGGGAGCCGGGGAGCTGTTTTTT. Encoded protein: CASNVLAGAGELFF.